These T cell receptor beta chains were read from a single sample in a study of T cell responses to AZD1222 COVID-19 vaccine. The data were produced by immunoSEQ multiplex PCR, yet TCRdb's version contains in-frame clones alone and is incomplete. Of 58,000 or so clones in the sample, 80% to 85% were seen once. Sample: peripheral blood, taken on day 0 of AZD1222 vaccination. All receptors derive from an adult in good health. The CDR3 runs from the conserved cysteine through the conserved F or W. A D gene is named only where the DNA matches it firmly. The listing skips clone size in some rows; elsewhere it reads once, few, many or a size class.

CASTIGYEQYF TGTGCCAGCACCATTGGTTACGAGCAGTACTTC TRBJ2-7 TRBV11-2 11 - -
CASSLGTSDREQFF TGTGCCAGCAGCTTGGGGACTAGCGATCGAGAGCAGTTCTTC TRBJ2-1 TRBV7-8 14 few TRBD2
CASSQGRGRSGELFF TGTGCCAGCAGCCAAGGCAGGGGGCGCAGCGGGGAGCTGTTTTTT TRBJ2-2 TRBV3-1/TRBV3-2 15 - TRBD1
CASSQYPGQGTGELFF TGCGCCAGCAGCCAATACCCGGGACAGGGTACCGGGGAGCTGTTTTTT TRBJ2-2 TRBV4-3 16 - TRBD1
CASSPVGVGSGANVLTF TGTGCCAGCAGCCCTGTAGGGGTCGGGTCTGGGGCCAACGTCCTGACTTTC TRBJ2-6 TRBV4-2 17 - -
CASSQPRGRSTDTQYF TGTGCCAGCAGCCAGCCCCGGGGTCGGAGCACAGATACGCAGTATTTT TRBJ2-3 TRBV14 16 once -
CASSPNPGGNYGYTF TGTGCCAGCTCACCTAACCCAGGGGGGAACTATGGCTACACCTTC TRBJ1-2 TRBV18 15 - TRBD1
CASGPGVSYEQYF TGTGCTAGTGGCCCGGGGGTATCCTACGAGCAGTACTTC TRBJ2-7 TRBV12-5 13 - -
CASSLARGVGYEQYF TGTGCCAGCAGCTTGGCCAGGGGGGTGGGCTACGAGCAGTACTTC TRBJ2-7 TRBV5-5 15 - -
CASSLNQGYGYTF TGTGCCAGCAGCTTAAACCAGGGCTATGGCTACACCTTC TRBJ1-2 TRBV7-9 13 - -
CAWSHGSGGYEQYF TGTGCCTGGAGTCATGGCAGCGGAGGCTACGAGCAGTACTTC TRBJ2-7 TRBV30 14 - -
CSASLRGLTNEKLFF TGCAGTGCTAGTCTTCGGGGATTAACTAATGAAAAACTGTTTTTT TRBJ1-4 TRBV20-1 15 - -
CATSRDLGIRPQHF TGTGCCACCAGCAGAGATTTGGGTATTCGGCCCCAGCATTTT TRBJ1-5 TRBV15 14 - -
CASSRRPGESYNEQFF TGTGCCAGCAGCCGCCGACCCGGGGAATCCTACAATGAGCAGTTCTTC TRBJ2-1 TRBV7-9 16 - -
CASSLVGQNFYGYTF TGTGCCAGCAGCTTAGTGGGACAGAATTTTTATGGCTACACCTTC TRBJ1-2 TRBV7-2 15 - TRBD1
CASNYLAGAGEQYF TGTGCCAGCAATTATCTAGCGGGGGCAGGGGAGCAGTACTTC TRBJ2-7 TRBV6-5 14 - TRBD2
CASSAVTGAPYEQYF TGTGCCAGCAGCGCCGTGACAGGGGCTCCCTACGAGCAGTACTTC TRBJ2-7 TRBV27 15 - TRBD1
CASSLAGQVHYGYTF TGTGCCAGCAGCTTAGCGGGACAGGTACACTATGGCTACACCTTC TRBJ1-2 TRBV7-2 15 - TRBD1
CTSRRTGTCETGELFF TGCACCAGCAGGCGGACCGGGACTTGCGAGACCGGGGAGCTGTTTTTT TRBJ2-2 TRBV1 16 - -
CASSPRRESGREAFF TGTGCCAGCAGCCCTAGAAGGGAGAGCGGCCGTGAAGCTTTCTTT TRBJ1-1 TRBV7-9 15 - -
CASSEGTVGYGYTF TGTGCCAGCAGTGAAGGGACAGTAGGGTATGGCTACACCTTC TRBJ1-2 TRBV6-1 14 - -
CASSQGTGGDEQFF TGTGCCAGCTCCCAAGGGACAGGGGGAGATGAGCAGTTCTTC TRBJ2-1 TRBV18 14 - TRBD1
CASSPLVRGRSYSYGYTF TGCGCCAGCAGCCCCCTGGTCAGGGGGCGCTCTTATAGCTATGGCTACACCTTC TRBJ1-2 TRBV5-1 18 - TRBD1
CAISGTGPYEQYF TGTGCCATCTCCGGGACAGGCCCCTACGAGCAGTACTTC TRBJ2-7 TRBV6-5 13 - TRBD1
CATSTGTFASGNTIYF TGTGCCACCAGCACTGGGACATTCGCCTCTGGAAACACCATATATTTT TRBJ1-3 TRBV15 16 - -
CASSPRTEHEQYF TGTGCCAGCAGCCCCCGGACAGAGCACGAGCAGTACTTC TRBJ2-7 TRBV9 13 once -
CASSGTGYNTGELFF TGTGCCAGCAGCGGTACAGGGTACAACACCGGGGAGCTGTTTTTT TRBJ2-2 TRBV6-5 15 - -
CATSDPRGDRQETQYF TGTGCCACCAGTGACCCCCGAGGGGACCGGCAAGAGACCCAGTACTTC TRBJ2-5 TRBV24-1 16 - -
CASSLVGAGKYF TGTGCCAGCAGCTTGGTCGGTGCAGGAAAGTACTTC TRBJ2-7 TRBV5-8 12 - -
CASSTRENTEAFF TGTGCCAGTAGTACCAGGGAGAACACTGAAGCTTTCTTT TRBJ1-1 TRBV19 13 - -
CASSVGGSPLHF TGTGCCAGCAGTGTGGGCGGGTCACCCCTCCACTTT TRBJ1-6 TRBV12-3/TRBV12-4 12 - -
CASRQSDRSPYDTEAFF TGTGCCAGCCGTCAATCGGACAGGTCGCCTTACGACACTGAAGCTTTCTTT TRBJ1-1 TRBV2 17 - TRBD1
CASSQDPVGGTLGNSPLHF TGCGCCAGCAGCCAAGATCCAGTGGGGGGGACTCTTGGTAATTCACCCCTCCACTTT TRBJ1-6 TRBV4-3 19 - -
CASSYPLGDTQYF TGTGCCAGCAGCTACCCTTTAGGGGATACGCAGTATTTT TRBJ2-3 TRBV9 13 - -
CASSLSGRSYNEQFF TGTGCCAGCAGTTTATCGGGAAGGTCCTACAATGAGCAGTTCTTC TRBJ2-1 TRBV28 15 few -
CASSKNSNRGAREYEQYF TGTGCCAGCAGCAAAAATTCGAATAGGGGGGCGCGGGAGTACGAGCAGTACTTC TRBJ2-7 TRBV21-1 18 - -
CASSMGLAGGKQFF TGTGCCAGTAGTATGGGACTAGCGGGGGGCAAGCAGTTCTTC TRBJ2-1 TRBV19 14 - TRBD2
CASSQVQGVYEQYF TGTGCCAGCAGCCAAGTACAGGGAGTCTACGAGCAGTACTTC TRBJ2-7 TRBV14 14 - -
CASRTGGGTEAFF TGTGCCAGCAGGACAGGGGGGGGCACTGAAGCTTTCTTT TRBJ1-1 TRBV12-3/TRBV12-4 13 - TRBD1
CASRGQGASNYGYTF TGCGCCAGCAGGGGACAGGGGGCCTCAAACTATGGCTACACCTTC TRBJ1-2 TRBV4-3 15 once TRBD1
CASSTGLRDRVEKLFF TGTGCCAGTAGTACCGGGCTCCGGGACAGGGTAGAAAAACTGTTTTTT TRBJ1-4 TRBV19 16 - TRBD1
CASSDRYYGYTF TGTGCCAGCAGTGACAGATACTATGGCTACACCTTC TRBJ1-2 TRBV27 12 - -
CASSYSIYASTGELFF TGTGCCAGCAGTTACTCGATCTACGCCTCCACCGGGGAGCTGTTTTTT TRBJ2-2 TRBV6-2/TRBV6-3 16 - -
CASSADRAFYGYTF TGTGCCAGCAGCGCGGACCGGGCCTTTTATGGCTACACCTTC TRBJ1-2 TRBV7-2 14 - -
CASSTLAGGLETQYF TGCGCCAGCAGTACGCTAGCGGGGGGGCTAGAGACCCAGTACTTC TRBJ2-5 TRBV4-1 15 - TRBD2
CASSLVGRYGYTF TGTGCCAGCAGCTTGGTGGGAAGGTATGGCTACACCTTC TRBJ1-2 TRBV5-6 13 - -
CASSPGQTEAFF TGTGCCAGCTCACCCGGCCAGACTGAAGCTTTCTTT TRBJ1-1 TRBV18 12 - -
CATSRGGSEAFF TGTGCCACCTCTCGAGGGGGATCTGAAGCTTTCTTT TRBJ1-1 TRBV18 12 many -
CSVEGWWPDKFNYGYTF TGCAGCGTTGAAGGTTGGTGGCCCGACAAGTTTAACTATGGCTACACCTTC TRBJ1-2 TRBV29-1 17 - -
CASSQSWRYEQYF TGCGCCAGCAGTCAATCGTGGAGGTACGAGCAGTACTTC TRBJ2-7 TRBV23-1 13 - -
CAISERFEGPNYGYTF TGTGCCATCAGTGAGCGCTTCGAGGGGCCTAACTATGGCTACACCTTC TRBJ1-2 TRBV10-3 16 once -